This T cell receptor (beta chain) was identified during a study of T cells in Graves' hyperthyroidism and ophthalmopathy. Looking at the study overall: At initial diagnosis, before any treatment had begun, peripheral blood was obtained.

RNA transcripts were the template for amplifying TCR beta CDR3 regions. The HTBI primer set was used in a first-round RT-PCR of the TCR CDR3. Using its own MiXCR run on the multiplex PCR reads, TCRdb lists one record per CDR3 protein. The table has about 690,000 distinct CDR3 sequences, roughly a sixth seen once. Per germline, CDR1 LGHDT and CDR2 YNNKEL (reference sequence). The CDR3 length is 15 residues. V lost 4 bases and J lost 0, with 9 bases in between. General study findings and limits: For ophthalmopathy, model prediction preceded onset by a median 6.5 months.

A few counts support this clonotype. No antigen is known for it. Isolation of PBMCs was performed on roughly 9 ml fresh peripheral blood. This sequence joins TRBV3-1 and TRBJ1-4; D not resolved. Sequencing was done on a sample of blood. The receptor was derived from a middle-aged man with Graves' hyperthyroidism. CDR3 in DNA: TGTGCCAGCAGCCGCGAGAACCCAACTAATGAAAAACTGTTTTTT. It yields the protein CASSRENPTNEKLFF.